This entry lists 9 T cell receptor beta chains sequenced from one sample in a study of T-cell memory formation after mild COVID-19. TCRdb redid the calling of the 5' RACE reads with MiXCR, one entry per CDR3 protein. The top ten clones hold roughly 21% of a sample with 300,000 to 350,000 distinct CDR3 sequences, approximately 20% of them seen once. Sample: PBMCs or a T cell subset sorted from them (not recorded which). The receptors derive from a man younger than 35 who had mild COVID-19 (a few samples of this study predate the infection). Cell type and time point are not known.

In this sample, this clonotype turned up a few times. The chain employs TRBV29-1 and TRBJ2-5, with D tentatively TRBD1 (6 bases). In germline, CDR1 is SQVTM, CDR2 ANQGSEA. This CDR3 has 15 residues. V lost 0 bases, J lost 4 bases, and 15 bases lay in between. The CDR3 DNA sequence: TGCAGCGTTGAAGAGATCAGGGGAGCAGGAGAGACCCAGTACTTC. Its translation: CSVEEIRGAGETQYF. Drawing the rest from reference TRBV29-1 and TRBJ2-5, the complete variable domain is SAVISQKPSRDICQRGTSLTIQCQVDSQVTMMFWYRQQPGQSLTLIATANQGSEATYESGFVIDKFPISRPNLTFSTLTVSNMSPEDSSIYLCSVEEIRGAGETQYFGPGTRLLVL.

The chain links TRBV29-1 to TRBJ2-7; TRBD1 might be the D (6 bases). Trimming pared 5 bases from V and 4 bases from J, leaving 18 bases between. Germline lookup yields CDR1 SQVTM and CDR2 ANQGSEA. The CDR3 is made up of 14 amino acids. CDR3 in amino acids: CSVTQGFVGYEQYF. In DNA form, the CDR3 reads TGCAGCGTTACACAGGGTTTTGTGGGTTACGAGCAGTACTTC.

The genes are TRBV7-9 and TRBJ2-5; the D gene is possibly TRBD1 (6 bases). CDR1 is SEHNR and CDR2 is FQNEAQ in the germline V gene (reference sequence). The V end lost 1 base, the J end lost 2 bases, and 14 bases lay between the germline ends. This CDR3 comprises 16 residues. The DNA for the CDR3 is TGTGCCAGCAGCTTAGAGGGCAGGGGCTATCAAGAGACCCAGTACTTC. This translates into CASSLEGRGYQETQYF.

CDR3 sequence (DNA): TGTGCCAGCAGCGCGACAGGGTTCTCTGAAGCTTTCTTT. Its protein product is CASSATGFSEAFF. This chain connects TRBV9 to TRBJ1-1, with TRBD1 identical over 7 bases. Looked up from germline, CDR1 is SGDLS and CDR2 is YYNGEE. V lost 3 bases to trimming and J lost 6 bases; unmatched junction nucleotides: 5. The CDR3 sequence is 13 residues long.

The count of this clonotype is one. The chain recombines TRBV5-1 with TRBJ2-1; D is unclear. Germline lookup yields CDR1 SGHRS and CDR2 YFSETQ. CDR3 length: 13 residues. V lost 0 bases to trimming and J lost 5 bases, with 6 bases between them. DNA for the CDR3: TGCGCCAGCAGCTTGGTCTTAAACAATGAGCAGTTCTTC. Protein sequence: CASSLVLNNEQFF.

CDR3: CASSQDPVGYEQYV. The CDR3 DNA sequence: TGCGCCAGCAGCCAAGATCCTGTAGGCTACGAGCAGTACGTC. The gene calls are TRBV4-3 and TRBJ2-7; D remains unclear. Germline CDR1 is LGHNA and CDR2 is YSLEER. This CDR3 comprises 14 residues. V was trimmed by 0 bases and J by 3 bases, leaving 9 bases between them.

The CDR3 protein is CASSGNREGAVFYGYTF. CDR3 bases: TGTGCCAGCAGCGGAAACCGGGAGGGGGCAGTTTTCTATGGCTACACCTTC. This chain connects TRBV9 to TRBJ1-2; TRBD1 matches at 7 bases. The CDR3 contains 17 residues. In germline, CDR1 is SGDLS, CDR2 YYNGEE. Trimming at V came to 3 bases and at J to 4 bases, leaving 15 bases not matched to a gene.

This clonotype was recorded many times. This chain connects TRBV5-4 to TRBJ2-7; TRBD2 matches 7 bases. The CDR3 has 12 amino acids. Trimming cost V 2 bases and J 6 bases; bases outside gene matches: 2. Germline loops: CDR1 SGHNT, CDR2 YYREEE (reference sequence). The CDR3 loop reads CASSFSSGEQYV. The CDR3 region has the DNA TGTGCCAGCAGCTTCTCTAGCGGCGAGCAGTACGTC.

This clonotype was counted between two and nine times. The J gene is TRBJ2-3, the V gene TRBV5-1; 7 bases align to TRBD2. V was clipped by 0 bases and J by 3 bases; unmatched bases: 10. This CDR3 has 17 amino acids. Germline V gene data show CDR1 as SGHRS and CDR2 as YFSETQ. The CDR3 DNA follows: TGCGCCAGCAGCTTGGCGGGGAGGGCCGACATGACAGATACGCAGTATTTT. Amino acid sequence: CASSLAGRADMTDTQYF. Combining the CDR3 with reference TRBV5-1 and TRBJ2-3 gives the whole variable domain KAGVTQTPRYLIKTRGQQVTLSCSPISGHRSVSWYQQTPGQGLQFLFEYFSETQRNKGNFPGRFSGRQFSNSRSEMNVSTLELGDSALYLCASSLAGRADMTDTQYFGPGTRLTVL.